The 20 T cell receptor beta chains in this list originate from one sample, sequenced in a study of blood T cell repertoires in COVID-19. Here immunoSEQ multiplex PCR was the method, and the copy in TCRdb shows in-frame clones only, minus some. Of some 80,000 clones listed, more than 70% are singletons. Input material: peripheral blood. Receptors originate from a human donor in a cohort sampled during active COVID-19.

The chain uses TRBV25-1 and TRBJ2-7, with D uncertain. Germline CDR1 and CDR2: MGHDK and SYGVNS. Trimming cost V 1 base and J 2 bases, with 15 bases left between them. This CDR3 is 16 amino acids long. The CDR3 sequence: CASSESATQRAYEQYF. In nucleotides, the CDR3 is TGTGCCAGCAGTGAATCTGCGACCCAGCGAGCCTACGAGCAGTACTTC.

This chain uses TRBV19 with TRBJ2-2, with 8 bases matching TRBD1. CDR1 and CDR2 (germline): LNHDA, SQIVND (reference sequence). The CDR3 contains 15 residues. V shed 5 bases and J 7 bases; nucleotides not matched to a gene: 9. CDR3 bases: TGTGCCAGTAGTCAACAGGGGGAGAATGGCGGGGAGCTGTTTTTT. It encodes CASSQQGENGGELFF.

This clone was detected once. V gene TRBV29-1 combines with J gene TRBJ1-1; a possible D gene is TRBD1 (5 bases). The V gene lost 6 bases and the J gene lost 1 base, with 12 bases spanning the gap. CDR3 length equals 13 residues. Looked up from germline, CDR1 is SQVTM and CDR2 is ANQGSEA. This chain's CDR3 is CSVVGQGNTEAFF. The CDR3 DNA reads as TGCAGCGTCGTGGGGCAGGGGAACACTGAAGCTTTCTTT.

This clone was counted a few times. In nucleotides, the CDR3 is TGCGCCAGCAGCCTCCCCGGGACAGGGGATGAAAAACTGTTTTTT. Its protein product is CASSLPGTGDEKLFF. This rearrangement joins TRBV5-1 to TRBJ1-4, with 10 bases that match TRBD1. This CDR3 is 15 amino acids long. With V trimmed by 4 bases and J by 6 bases, 6 bases remained unmatched. Germline values: CDR1 SGHRS, CDR2 YFSETQ.

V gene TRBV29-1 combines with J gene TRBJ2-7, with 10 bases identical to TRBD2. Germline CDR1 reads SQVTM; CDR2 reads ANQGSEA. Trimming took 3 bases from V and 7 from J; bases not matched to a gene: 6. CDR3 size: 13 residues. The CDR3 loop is CSVEIAGGGEQYF. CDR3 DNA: TGCAGCGTTGAGATAGCGGGAGGAGGAGAGCAGTACTTC.

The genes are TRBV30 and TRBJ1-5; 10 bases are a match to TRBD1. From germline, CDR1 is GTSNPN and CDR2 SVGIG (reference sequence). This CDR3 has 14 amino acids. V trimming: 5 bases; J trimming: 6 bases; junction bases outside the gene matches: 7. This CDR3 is CAWGRDRGGQPQHF. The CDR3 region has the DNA TGTGCCTGGGGGCGGGACAGGGGCGGTCAGCCCCAGCATTTT.

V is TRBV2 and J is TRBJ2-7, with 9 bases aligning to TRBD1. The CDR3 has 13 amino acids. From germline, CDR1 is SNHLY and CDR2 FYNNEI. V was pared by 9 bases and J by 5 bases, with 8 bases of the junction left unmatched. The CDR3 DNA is TGTGCCAGGTCGGGACAGGGAGGTAACGAGCAGTACTTC. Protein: CARSGQGGNEQYF.

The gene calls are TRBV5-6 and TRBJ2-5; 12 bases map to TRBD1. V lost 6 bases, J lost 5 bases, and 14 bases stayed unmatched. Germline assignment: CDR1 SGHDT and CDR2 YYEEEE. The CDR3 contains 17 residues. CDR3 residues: CASNNAIRDRGHETQYF. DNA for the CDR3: TGTGCCAGCAACAATGCTATCCGGGACAGGGGGCACGAGACCCAGTACTTC.

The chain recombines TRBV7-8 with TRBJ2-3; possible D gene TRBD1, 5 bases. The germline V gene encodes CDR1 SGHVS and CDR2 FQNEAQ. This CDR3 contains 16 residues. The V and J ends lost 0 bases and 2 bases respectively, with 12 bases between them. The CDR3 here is CASSLARVRDTDTQYF. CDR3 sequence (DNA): TGTGCCAGCAGCTTAGCCAGGGTTAGAGACACAGATACGCAGTATTTT.

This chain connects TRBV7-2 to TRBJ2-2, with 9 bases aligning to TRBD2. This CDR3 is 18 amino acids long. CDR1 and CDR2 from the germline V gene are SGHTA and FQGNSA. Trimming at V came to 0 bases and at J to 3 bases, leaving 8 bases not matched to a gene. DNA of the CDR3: TGTGCCAGCAGCTTAGCGCACCAGGCGGGGGGGCACACCGGGGAGCTGTTTTTT. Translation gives CASSLAHQAGGHTGELFF.

Here the CDR3 DNA reads TGTGCCAGCAGTGAAGGCCTGACAGGGAGTATAAGGCAGTACTTC. Its translation: CASSEGLTGSIRQYF. The genes are TRBV25-1 and TRBJ2-7, with 7 bases that match TRBD1. The CDR3 sequence is 15 residues long. Looked up from germline, CDR1 is MGHDK and CDR2 is SYGVNS. V lost 2 bases to trimming and J lost 9 bases; unmatched junction nucleotides: 13.

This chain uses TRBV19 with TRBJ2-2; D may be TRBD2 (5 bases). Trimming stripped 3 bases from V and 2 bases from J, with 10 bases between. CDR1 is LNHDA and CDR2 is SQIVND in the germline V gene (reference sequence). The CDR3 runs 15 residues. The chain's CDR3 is CASSIVTTNTGELFF. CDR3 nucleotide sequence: TGTGCCAGTAGTATTGTGACTACTAACACCGGGGAGCTGTTTTTT.

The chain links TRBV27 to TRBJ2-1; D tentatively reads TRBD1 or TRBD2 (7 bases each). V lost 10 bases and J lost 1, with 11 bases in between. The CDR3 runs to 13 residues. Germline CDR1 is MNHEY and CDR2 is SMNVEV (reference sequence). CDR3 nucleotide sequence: TGTGCCACCAGGGGGGGGTCCTACAATGAGCAGTTCTTC. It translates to CATRGGSYNEQFF.

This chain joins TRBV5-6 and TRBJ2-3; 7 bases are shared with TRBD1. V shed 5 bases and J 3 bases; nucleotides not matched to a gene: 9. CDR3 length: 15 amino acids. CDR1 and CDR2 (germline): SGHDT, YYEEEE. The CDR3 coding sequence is TGTGCCAGCAGTCGGGACAGCGTTACAACAGATACGCAGTATTTT. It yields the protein CASSRDSVTTDTQYF. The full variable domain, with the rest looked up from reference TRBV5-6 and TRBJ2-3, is DAGVTQSPTHLIKTRGQQVTLRCSPKSGHDTVSWYQQALGQGPQFIFQYYEEEERQRGNFPDRFSGHQFPNYSSELNVNALLLGDSALYLCASSRDSVTTDTQYFGPGTRLTVL.

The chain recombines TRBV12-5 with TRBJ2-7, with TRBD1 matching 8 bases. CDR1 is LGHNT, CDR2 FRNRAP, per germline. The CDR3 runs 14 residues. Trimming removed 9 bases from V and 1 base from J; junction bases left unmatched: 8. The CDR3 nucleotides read TGTGCTAGGCTAGTCAGGACAGGGTCCTACGAGCAGTACTTC. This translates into CARLVRTGSYEQYF. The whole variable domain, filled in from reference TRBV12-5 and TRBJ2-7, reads DARVTQTPRHKVTEMGQEVTMRCQPILGHNTVFWYRQTMMQGLELLAYFRNRAPLDDSGMPKDRFSAEMPDATLATLKIQPSEPRDSAVYFCARLVRTGSYEQYFGPGTRLTVT.

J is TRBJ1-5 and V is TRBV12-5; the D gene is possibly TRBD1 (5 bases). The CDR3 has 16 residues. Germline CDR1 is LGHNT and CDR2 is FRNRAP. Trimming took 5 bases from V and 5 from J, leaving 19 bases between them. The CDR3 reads CASGILIARVHQPQHF. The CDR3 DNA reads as TGTGCTAGTGGTATTCTCATTGCCAGGGTCCATCAGCCCCAGCATTTT.

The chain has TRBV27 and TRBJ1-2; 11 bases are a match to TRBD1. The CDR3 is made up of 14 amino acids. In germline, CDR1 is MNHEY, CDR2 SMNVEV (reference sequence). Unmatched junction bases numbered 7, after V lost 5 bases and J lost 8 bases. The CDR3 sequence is CASSTGTGGWGYTF. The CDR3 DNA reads TGTGCCAGCAGTACCGGGACAGGGGGTTGGGGCTACACCTTC.

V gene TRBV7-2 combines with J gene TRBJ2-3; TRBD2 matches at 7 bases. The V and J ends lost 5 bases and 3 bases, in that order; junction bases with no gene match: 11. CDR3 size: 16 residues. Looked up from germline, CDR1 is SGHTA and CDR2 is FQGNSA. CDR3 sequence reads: CASSPRLAGLTDTQYF. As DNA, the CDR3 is TGTGCCAGCAGCCCTAGACTAGCCGGACTGACAGATACGCAGTATTTT. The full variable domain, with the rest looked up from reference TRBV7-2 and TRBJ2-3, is GAGVSQSPSNKVTEKGKDVELRCDPISGHTALYWYRQSLGQGLEFLIYFQGNSAPDKSGLPSDRFSAERTGGSVSTLTIQRTQQEDSAVYLCASSPRLAGLTDTQYFGPGTRLTVL.

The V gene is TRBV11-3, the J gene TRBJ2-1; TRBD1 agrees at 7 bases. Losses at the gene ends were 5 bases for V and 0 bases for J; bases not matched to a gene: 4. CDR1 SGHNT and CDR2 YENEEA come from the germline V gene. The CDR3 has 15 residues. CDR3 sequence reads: CASSHRDSSYNEQFF. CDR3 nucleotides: TGTGCCAGCAGCCACCGGGACAGCTCCTACAATGAGCAGTTCTTC.

This CDR3 reads CASSRDNQPQHF. The CDR3 DNA is TGTGCCAGCAGCCGAGACAATCAGCCCCAGCATTTT. The chain links TRBV7-9 to TRBJ1-5; D gene unclear. The CDR3 consists of 12 residues. Germline CDR1 and CDR2: SEHNR and FQNEAQ (reference sequence). V lost 5 bases, J lost 3 bases, and 5 bases lay in between.